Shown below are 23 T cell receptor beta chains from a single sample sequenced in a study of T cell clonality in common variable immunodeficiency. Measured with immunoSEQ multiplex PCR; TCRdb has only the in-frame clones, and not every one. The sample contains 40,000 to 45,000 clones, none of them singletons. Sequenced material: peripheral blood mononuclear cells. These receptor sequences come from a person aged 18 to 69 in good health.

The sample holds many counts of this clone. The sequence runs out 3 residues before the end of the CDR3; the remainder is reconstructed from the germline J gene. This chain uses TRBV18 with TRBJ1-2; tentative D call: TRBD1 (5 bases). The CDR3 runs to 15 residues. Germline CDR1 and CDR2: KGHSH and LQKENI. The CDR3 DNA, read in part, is TGTGCCAGCTCACCAGACCGTGGGGGGTCCCGGGGC. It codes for CASSPDRGGSRG. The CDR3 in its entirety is CASSPDRGGSRGYTF.

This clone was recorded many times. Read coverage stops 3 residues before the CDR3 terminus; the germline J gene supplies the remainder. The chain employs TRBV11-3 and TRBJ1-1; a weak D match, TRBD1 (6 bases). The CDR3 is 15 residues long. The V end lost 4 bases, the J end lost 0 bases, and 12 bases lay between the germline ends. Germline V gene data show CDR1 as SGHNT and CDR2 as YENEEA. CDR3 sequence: CASSSSSGVNTEAFF. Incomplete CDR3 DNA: TGTGCCAGCAGCTCATCTTCAGGGGTGAACACTGAA.

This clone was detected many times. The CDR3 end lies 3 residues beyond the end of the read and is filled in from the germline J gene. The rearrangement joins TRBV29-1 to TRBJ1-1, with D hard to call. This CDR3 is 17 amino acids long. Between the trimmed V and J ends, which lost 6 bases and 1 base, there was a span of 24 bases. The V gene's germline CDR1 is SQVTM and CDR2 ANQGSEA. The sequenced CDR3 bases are TGCAGCGTCCCCCCCTTCGGCTCACCGCGGGGGAACACTGAA. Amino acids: CSVPPFGSPRGNTE. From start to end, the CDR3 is CSVPPFGSPRGNTEAFF. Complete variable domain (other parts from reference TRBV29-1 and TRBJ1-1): SAVISQKPSRDICQRGTSLTIQCQVDSQVTMMFWYRQQPGQSLTLIATANQGSEATYESGFVIDKFPISRPNLTFSTLTVSNMSPEDSSIYLCSVPPFGSPRGNTEAFFGQGTRLTVV.

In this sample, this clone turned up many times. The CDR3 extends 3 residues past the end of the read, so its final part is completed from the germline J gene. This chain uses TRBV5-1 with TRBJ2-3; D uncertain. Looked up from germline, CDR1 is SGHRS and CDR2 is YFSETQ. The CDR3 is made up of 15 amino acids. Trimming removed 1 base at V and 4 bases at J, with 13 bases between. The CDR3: CASSLLSTASDTQYF. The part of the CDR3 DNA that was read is TGCGCCAGCAGCTTGTTGTCAACTGCCTCAGATACG.

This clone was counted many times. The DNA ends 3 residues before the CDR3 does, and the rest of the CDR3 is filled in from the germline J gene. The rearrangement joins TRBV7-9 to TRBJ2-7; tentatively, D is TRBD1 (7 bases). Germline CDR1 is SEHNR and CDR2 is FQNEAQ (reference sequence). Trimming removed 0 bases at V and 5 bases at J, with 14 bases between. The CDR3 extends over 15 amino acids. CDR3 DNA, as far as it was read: TGTGCCAGCAGCTTAGCTGGCAGGGGGGTCCACGAG. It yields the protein CASSLAGRGVHE. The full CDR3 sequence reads CASSLAGRGVHEQYF.

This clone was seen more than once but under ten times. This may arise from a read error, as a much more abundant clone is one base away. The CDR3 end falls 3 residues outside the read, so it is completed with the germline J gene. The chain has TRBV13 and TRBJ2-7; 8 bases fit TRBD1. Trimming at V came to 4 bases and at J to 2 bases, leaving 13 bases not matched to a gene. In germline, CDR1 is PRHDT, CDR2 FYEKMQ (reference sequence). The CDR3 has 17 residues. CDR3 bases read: TGTGCCAGCAGCTCAGGGGGTACCAGGGGGCGAGCCTACGAG. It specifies CASSSGGTRGRAYE. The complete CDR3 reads CASSSGGTRGRAYEQYF.

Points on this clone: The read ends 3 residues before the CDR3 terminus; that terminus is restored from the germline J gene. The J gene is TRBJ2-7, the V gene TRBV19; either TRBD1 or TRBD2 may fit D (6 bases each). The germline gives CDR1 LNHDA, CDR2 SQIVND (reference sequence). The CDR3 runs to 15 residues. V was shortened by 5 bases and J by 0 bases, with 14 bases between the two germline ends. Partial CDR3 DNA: TGTGCCAGTAGTGCCCAAGGGGGAGGCTCCTACGAG. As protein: CASSAQGGGSYE. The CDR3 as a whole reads CASSAQGGGSYEQYF.

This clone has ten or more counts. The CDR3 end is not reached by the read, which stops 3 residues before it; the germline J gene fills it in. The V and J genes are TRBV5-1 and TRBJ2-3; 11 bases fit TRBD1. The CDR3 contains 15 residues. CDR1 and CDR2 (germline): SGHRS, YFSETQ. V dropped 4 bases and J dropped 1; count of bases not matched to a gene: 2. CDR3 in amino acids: CASSRGQGGTDTQYF. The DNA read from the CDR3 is TGCGCCAGCAGCAGGGGACAGGGGGGCACAGATACG.

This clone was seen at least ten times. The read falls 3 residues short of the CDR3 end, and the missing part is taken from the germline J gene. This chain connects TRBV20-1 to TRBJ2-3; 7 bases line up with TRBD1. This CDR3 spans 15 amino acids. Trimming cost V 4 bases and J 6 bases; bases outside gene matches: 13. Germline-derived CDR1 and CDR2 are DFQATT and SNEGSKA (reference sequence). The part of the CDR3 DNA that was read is TGCAGTGCTATCGCGAGGGACAGCCCCTCTGATACG. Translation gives CSAIARDSPSDT. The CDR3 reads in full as CSAIARDSPSDTQYF.

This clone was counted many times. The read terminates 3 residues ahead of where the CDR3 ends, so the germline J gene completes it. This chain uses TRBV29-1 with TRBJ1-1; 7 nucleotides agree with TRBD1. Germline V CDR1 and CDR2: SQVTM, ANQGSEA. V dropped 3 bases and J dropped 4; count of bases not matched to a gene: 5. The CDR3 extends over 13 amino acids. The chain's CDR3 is CSVDPTGSTEAFF. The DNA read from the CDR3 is TGCAGCGTTGATCCGACAGGGAGCACTGAA.

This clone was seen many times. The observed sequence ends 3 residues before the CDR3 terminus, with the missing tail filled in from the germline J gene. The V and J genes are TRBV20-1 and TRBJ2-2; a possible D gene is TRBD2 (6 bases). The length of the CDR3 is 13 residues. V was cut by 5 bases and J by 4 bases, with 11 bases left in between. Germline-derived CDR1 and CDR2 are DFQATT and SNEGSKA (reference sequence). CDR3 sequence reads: CSAPLRGTGELFF. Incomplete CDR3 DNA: TGCAGTGCTCCCTTGCGGGGCACCGGGGAG.

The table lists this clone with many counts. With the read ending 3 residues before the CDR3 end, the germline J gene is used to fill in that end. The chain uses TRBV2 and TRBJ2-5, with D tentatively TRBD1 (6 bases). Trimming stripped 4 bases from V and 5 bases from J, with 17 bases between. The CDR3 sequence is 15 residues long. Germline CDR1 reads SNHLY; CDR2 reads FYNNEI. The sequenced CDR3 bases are TGTGCCAGCAGTGCTCAAGGGACCCAGGGGGAGACC. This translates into CASSAQGTQGET. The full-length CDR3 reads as CASSAQGTQGETQYF.

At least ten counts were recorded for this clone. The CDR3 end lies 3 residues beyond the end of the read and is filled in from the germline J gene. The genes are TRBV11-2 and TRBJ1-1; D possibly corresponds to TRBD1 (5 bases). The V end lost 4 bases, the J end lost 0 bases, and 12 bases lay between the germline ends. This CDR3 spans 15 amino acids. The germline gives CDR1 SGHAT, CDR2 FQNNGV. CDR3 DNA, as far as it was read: TGTGCCAGCAGCTCGGCGGGGGTTTTGAACACTGAA. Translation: CASSSAGVLNTE. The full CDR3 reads CASSSAGVLNTEAFF.

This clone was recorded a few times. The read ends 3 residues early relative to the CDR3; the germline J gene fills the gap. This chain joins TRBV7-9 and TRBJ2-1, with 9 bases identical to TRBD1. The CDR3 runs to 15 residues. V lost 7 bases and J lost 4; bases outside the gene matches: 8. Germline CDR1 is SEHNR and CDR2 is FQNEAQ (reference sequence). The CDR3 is CASTPTGGAYNEQFF. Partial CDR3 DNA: TGTGCCAGCACCCCGACAGGGGGTGCGTACAATGAG.

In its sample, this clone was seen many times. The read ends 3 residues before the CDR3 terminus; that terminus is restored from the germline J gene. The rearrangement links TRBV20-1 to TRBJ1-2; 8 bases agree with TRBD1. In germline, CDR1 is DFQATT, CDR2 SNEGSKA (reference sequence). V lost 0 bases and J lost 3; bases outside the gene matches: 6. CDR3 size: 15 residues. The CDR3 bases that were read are TGCAGTGCTAGAGATATCACAGGGGGGGACTATGGC. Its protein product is CSARDITGGDYG. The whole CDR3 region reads CSARDITGGDYGYTF.

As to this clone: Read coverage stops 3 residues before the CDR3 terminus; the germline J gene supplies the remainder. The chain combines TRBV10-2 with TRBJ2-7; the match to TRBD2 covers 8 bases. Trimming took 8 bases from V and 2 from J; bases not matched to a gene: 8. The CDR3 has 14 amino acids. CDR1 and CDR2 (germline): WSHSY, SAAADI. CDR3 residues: CASLSGSSTYEQYF. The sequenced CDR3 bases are TGCGCCAGCCTGAGCGGGAGTAGTACCTACGAG.

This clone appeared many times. The CDR3 loop reads CASSETGGNTEAFF. The DNA read from the CDR3 is TGTGCCAGCAGCGAGACAGGGGGGAACACTGAA. The chain has TRBV7-9 and TRBJ1-1; 9 positions agree with TRBD1. With the read ending 3 residues before the CDR3 end, the germline J gene is used to fill in that end. The V gene end was trimmed by 5 bases and the J gene end by 1 base; junction bases not matched to a gene: 2. The CDR3 is 14 amino acids. Germline V gene sequence: CDR1 SEHNR, CDR2 FQNEAQ (reference sequence).

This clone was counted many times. The sequenced CDR3 bases are TGTGCCAGCAGCCCCATGATCGACAGCAGCAATCAGCCC. Amino acid sequence: CASSPMIDSSNQP. The entire CDR3 protein reads CASSPMIDSSNQPQHF. The V call is TRBV28, the J call TRBJ1-5; a weak D match, TRBD1 (5 bases). The CDR3 end is not reached by the read, which stops 3 residues before it; the germline J gene fills it in. Trimming pared 6 bases from V and 1 base from J, leaving 16 bases between. CDR1 is MDHEN and CDR2 is SYDVKM in the germline V gene. This CDR3 spans 16 amino acids. Supplemented by reference TRBV28 and TRBJ1-5, the full variable domain reads DVKVTQSSRYLVKRTGEKVFLECVQDMDHENMFWYRQDPGLGLRLIYFSYDVKMKEKGDIPEGYSVSREKKERFSLILESASTNQTSMYLCASSPMIDSSNQPQHFGDGTRLSIL.

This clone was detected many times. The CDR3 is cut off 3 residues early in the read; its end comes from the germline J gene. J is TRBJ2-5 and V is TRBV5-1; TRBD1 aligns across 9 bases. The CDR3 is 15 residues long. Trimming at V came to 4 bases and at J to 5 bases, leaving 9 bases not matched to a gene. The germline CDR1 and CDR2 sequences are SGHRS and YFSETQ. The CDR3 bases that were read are TGCGCCAGCAGCGAACCGGGACAGGGTCAGGAGACC. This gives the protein CASSEPGQGQET. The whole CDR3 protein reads CASSEPGQGQETQYF. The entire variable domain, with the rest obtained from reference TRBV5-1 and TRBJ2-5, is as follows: KAGVTQTPRYLIKTRGQQVTLSCSPISGHRSVSWYQQTPGQGLQFLFEYFSETQRNKGNFPGRFSGRQFSNSRSEMNVSTLELGDSALYLCASSEPGQGQETQYFGPGTRLLVL.

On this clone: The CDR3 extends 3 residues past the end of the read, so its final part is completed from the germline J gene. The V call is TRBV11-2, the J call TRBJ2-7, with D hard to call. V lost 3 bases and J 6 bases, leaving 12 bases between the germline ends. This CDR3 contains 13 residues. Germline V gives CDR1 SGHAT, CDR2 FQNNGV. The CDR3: CASSFQLTGEQYF. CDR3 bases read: TGTGCCAGCAGCTTCCAGCTGACTGGCGAG.

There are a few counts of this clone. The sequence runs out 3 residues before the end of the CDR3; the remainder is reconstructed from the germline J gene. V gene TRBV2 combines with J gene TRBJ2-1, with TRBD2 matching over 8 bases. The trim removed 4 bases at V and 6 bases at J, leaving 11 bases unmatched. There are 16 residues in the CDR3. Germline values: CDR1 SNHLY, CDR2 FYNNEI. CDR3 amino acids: CASSAGGESTGNEQFF. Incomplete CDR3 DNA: TGTGCCAGCAGTGCGGGGGGGGAGTCGACGGGCAATGAG.

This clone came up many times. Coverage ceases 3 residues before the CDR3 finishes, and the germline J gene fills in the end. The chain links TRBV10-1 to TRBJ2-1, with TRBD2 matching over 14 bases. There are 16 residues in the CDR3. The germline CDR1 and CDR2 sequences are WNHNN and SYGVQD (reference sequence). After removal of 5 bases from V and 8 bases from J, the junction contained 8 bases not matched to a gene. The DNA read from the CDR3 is TGCGCCAGCAGTCGAGGGACTAGCGGGAGACAGCATGAG. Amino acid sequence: CASSRGTSGRQHE. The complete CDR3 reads CASSRGTSGRQHEQFF.

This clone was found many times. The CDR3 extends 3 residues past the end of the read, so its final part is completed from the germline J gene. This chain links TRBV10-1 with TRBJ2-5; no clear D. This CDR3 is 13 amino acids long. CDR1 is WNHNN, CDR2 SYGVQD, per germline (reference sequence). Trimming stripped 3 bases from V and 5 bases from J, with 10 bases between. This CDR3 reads CASSDGKLETQYF. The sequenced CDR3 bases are TGCGCCAGCAGTGACGGTAAATTGGAGACC.